Each of the 27 T cell receptor beta chains below was sequenced from the same sample in a study of early stage breast cancer tumors. The method was immunoSEQ multiplex PCR; TCRdb's version includes in-frame clones alone and lacks a portion of them. This sample has 25,000 to 30,000 clones; almost 85% occur once, and the top ten carry over 8.5%. The source material was blood. All receptors come from a person in their fifties with breast cancer.

The chain joins TRBV15 to TRBJ1-2, with no clear D. The CDR3 extends over 12 amino acids. Germline CDR1 is LNHNV and CDR2 is YYDKDF (reference sequence). Trimming stripped 0 bases from V and 11 bases from J, with 10 bases between. The DNA for the CDR3 is TGTGCCACCAGCAGAGATCGCCAGTTTTACACCTTC. Translated, it gives CATSRDRQFYTF.

The chain uses TRBV4-1 and TRBJ2-2; 7 positions agree with TRBD2. J was trimmed by 5 bases and V by 1 base; bases with no gene match: 7. The CDR3 consists of 16 residues. The V gene's germline CDR1 is MGHRA and CDR2 YSYEKL. CDR3 DNA sequence: TGCGCCAGCAGCCAAGGTAGCGGGTTGATAACCGGGGAGCTGTTTTTT. This sequence encodes CASSQGSGLITGELFF.

The V gene is TRBV7-2, the J gene TRBJ2-3; D gene unclear. Germline lookup yields CDR1 SGHTA and CDR2 FQGNSA. The CDR3 spans 14 residues. V dropped 2 bases and J dropped 0 bases, with 6 bases sitting between them. CDR3: CASSLLGSTDTQYF. CDR3 coding DNA: TGTGCCAGCAGCTTATTAGGGAGCACAGATACGCAGTATTTT.

This chain joins TRBV19 and TRBJ1-2; no definite D call. The CDR3 has 13 residues. The germline gives CDR1 LNHDA, CDR2 SQIVND (reference sequence). The ends were cut back, 3 bases at V and 4 bases at J, with 9 bases in the middle. The CDR3 reads CASSIPGVYGYTF. CDR3 sequence (DNA): TGTGCCAGTAGTATTCCCGGGGTCTATGGCTACACCTTC.

This sequence joins TRBV18 and TRBJ2-4, with 8 bases matching TRBD2. In germline, CDR1 is KGHSH, CDR2 LQKENI. The V and J ends lost 3 bases and 0 bases, in that order; junction bases with no gene match: 1. CDR3 length equals 15 residues. The DNA of the CDR3 is TGTGCCAGCTCACCCGGGGGGGTAGCCAAAAACATTCAGTACTTC. This translates into CASSPGGVAKNIQYF.

This chain connects TRBV19 to TRBJ1-2, with TRBD1 matching 7 bases. V shed 7 bases and J 4 bases; nucleotides not matched to a gene: 9. Germline-derived CDR1 and CDR2 are LNHDA and SQIVND (reference sequence). The CDR3 spans 14 residues. CDR3 in amino acids: CASTVAGGPYGYTF. DNA for the CDR3: TGTGCCAGTACGGTGGCAGGGGGACCCTATGGCTACACCTTC. Full variable domain (rest looked up from reference TRBV19 and TRBJ1-2): DGGITQSPKYLFRKEGQNVTLSCEQNLNHDAMYWYRQDPGQGLRLIYYSQIVNDFQKGDIAEGYSVSREKKESFPLTVTSAQKNPTAFYLCASTVAGGPYGYTFGSGTRLTVV.

V is TRBV11-3 and J is TRBJ2-1; 11 positions agree with TRBD2. This CDR3 has 16 residues. V dropped 4 bases and J dropped 5; count of bases not matched to a gene: 7. Germline V CDR1 and CDR2: SGHNT, YENEEA. CDR3 protein: CASSYMTSGTNNEQFF. The CDR3 DNA reads as TGTGCCAGCAGCTACATGACTAGCGGGACAAACAATGAGCAGTTCTTC.

The rearrangement uses TRBV5-1 and TRBJ2-7, with 9 positions matching TRBD2. The V and J ends lost 4 bases and 6 bases, in that order; junction bases with no gene match: 11. The germline V gene encodes CDR1 SGHRS and CDR2 YFSETQ. The CDR3 is 15 residues long. The CDR3 spells CASSLSSGAGLEQYF. CDR3 coding DNA: TGCGCCAGCAGCCTTTCTAGCGGGGCGGGCCTCGAGCAGTACTTC. Filled out from reference TRBV5-1 and TRBJ2-7, the complete variable domain reads KAGVTQTPRYLIKTRGQQVTLSCSPISGHRSVSWYQQTPGQGLQFLFEYFSETQRNKGNFPGRFSGRQFSNSRSEMNVSTLELGDSALYLCASSLSSGAGLEQYFGPGTRLTVT.

V and J are TRBV7-3 and TRBJ1-1; D is unresolved. The CDR3 consists of 14 residues. The V gene's germline CDR1 is SGHTA and CDR2 FQGTGA. Trimming stripped 5 bases from V and 5 bases from J, with 15 bases between. Here the CDR3 DNA reads TGTGCCAGCAGCCAGGTGGAGGGAAGTACTGAAGCTTTCTTT. Its protein product is CASSQVEGSTEAFF.

The CDR3 DNA follows: TGTGCCAGCAGCTCCTTACGGACAGATACGCAGTATTTT. It translates to CASSSLRTDTQYF. The chain uses TRBV7-2 and TRBJ2-3; D ambiguous. V lost 4 bases and J 3 bases, leaving 8 bases between the germline ends. Germline CDR1 reads SGHTA; CDR2 reads FQGNSA. CDR3 length equals 13 residues.

V is TRBV28 and J is TRBJ1-2; TRBD1 might be the D (6 bases). V lost 4 bases to trimming and J lost 8 bases, with 11 bases between them. The CDR3 extends over 12 amino acids. Germline-derived CDR1 and CDR2 are MDHEN and SYDVKM. The CDR3 loop reads CASSSDRRGYTF. CDR3 nucleotide sequence: TGTGCCAGCAGTTCCGACAGGAGGGGCTACACCTTC.

The rearrangement uses TRBV15 and TRBJ1-4, with a weak D call TRBD1 (5 bases). The CDR3 is made up of 15 amino acids. Germline CDR1 is LNHNV and CDR2 is YYDKDF (reference sequence). V shed 3 bases and J shed 8 bases, with 16 bases lying between them. This CDR3 reads CATSSRTESGEKLFF. DNA for the CDR3: TGTGCCACCAGCAGTAGAACGGAGTCAGGGGAAAAACTGTTTTTT.

The chain uses TRBV30 and TRBJ2-2; TRBD1 matches 7 bases. Trimming cost V 1 base and J 3 bases; bases outside gene matches: 5. CDR1 and CDR2 from the germline V gene are GTSNPN and SVGIG (reference sequence). The CDR3 contains 15 residues. This CDR3 is CAWSAWTGYTGELFF. The CDR3 coding sequence is TGTGCCTGGAGTGCCTGGACAGGATACACCGGGGAGCTGTTTTTT.

This chain joins TRBV7-8 and TRBJ2-7, with 7 bases aligning to TRBD1. The ends lost 4 bases at V and 2 bases at J; junction bases unmatched: 14. The CDR3 consists of 17 residues. Germline V lookup: CDR1 SGHVS, CDR2 FQNEAQ. This CDR3 is CASSSGLGGPAAYEQYF. The CDR3 nucleotides are TGTGCCAGCAGCTCTGGTCTAGGGGGCCCGGCGGCCTACGAGCAGTACTTC.

V gene TRBV27 combines with J gene TRBJ1-2; 10 positions match TRBD1. Unmatched junction bases numbered 7, after V lost 6 bases and J lost 6 bases. The germline V gene has CDR1 MNHEY and CDR2 SMNVEV (reference sequence). The CDR3 spans 14 residues. The CDR3 bases are TGTGCCAGCAGACGTCCCGGGACAGGGGATGGCTACACCTTC. Translating gives CASRRPGTGDGYTF.

The chain combines TRBV11-3 with TRBJ2-3; D not certain. The V gene's germline CDR1 is SGHNT and CDR2 YENEEA. Trimming took 0 bases from V and 7 from J, leaving 11 bases between them. This CDR3 is 14 amino acids long. The CDR3 DNA reads TGTGCCAGCAGCTTAGAGCGTGGAGAACATACGCAGTATTTT. Translating gives CASSLERGEHTQYF.

This clone was found once. The chain has TRBV7-9 and TRBJ1-2; TRBD1 agrees at 7 bases. The germline gives CDR1 SEHNR, CDR2 FQNEAQ (reference sequence). This CDR3 contains 14 residues. V lost 5 bases, J lost 3 bases, and 6 bases stayed unmatched. CDR3 residues: CASSTEQGHYGYTF. Written as DNA, the CDR3 is TGTGCCAGCAGCACGGAACAGGGGCACTATGGCTACACCTTC.

CDR3 sequence reads: CASSQSDTQYF. DNA for the CDR3: TGCGCCAGCAGCCAATCAGATACGCAGTATTTT. The chain links TRBV4-1 to TRBJ2-3, with D unresolved. Germline values: CDR1 MGHRA, CDR2 YSYEKL. The V gene lost 2 bases and the J gene lost 4 bases, with 1 base spanning the gap. The CDR3 is 11 residues long.

The V call is TRBV6-1, the J call TRBJ2-1; 8 bases align to TRBD1. CDR3 size: 15 residues. Germline V CDR1 and CDR2: MNHNS, SASEGT. Unmatched junction bases numbered 6, after V lost 7 bases and J lost 1 base. The CDR3 DNA reads TGTGCCAGCATCTTACAGGGGGATTCCTACAATGAGCAGTTCTTC. As protein: CASILQGDSYNEQFF.

This clone was recorded once. The chain links TRBV6-5 to TRBJ2-7; TRBD1 or TRBD2 may be the D gene (5 bases each). CDR1 is MNHEY and CDR2 is SVGAGI in the germline V gene. Deletions cut 6 bases from V and 2 bases from J, with 11 bases between. The CDR3 contains 13 residues. The CDR3 region is CASRRDGTYEQYF. The CDR3 DNA reads as TGTGCCAGCAGGAGGGACGGGACCTACGAGCAGTACTTC.

The chain couples TRBV18 to TRBJ1-4; maybe TRBD1 (5 bases). Germline V CDR1 and CDR2: KGHSH, LQKENI. The CDR3 covers 13 residues. V gave up 6 bases and J gave up 3 bases, with 8 bases separating them. The CDR3 spells CASSGGSNEKLFF. The DNA for the CDR3 is TGTGCCAGCTCTGGGGGATCTAATGAAAAACTGTTTTTT.

This chain uses TRBV19 with TRBJ1-2, with unresolved D. Looked up from germline, CDR1 is LNHDA and CDR2 is SQIVND (reference sequence). The CDR3 covers 15 residues. V was pared by 3 bases and J by 8 bases, with 19 bases between. The CDR3 sequence is CASSMDGRPEKGYTF. The CDR3 bases are TGTGCCAGTAGTATGGACGGACGACCTGAGAAAGGCTACACCTTC.

The rearrangement uses TRBV7-2 and TRBJ1-1; D is uncertain. This CDR3 has 14 amino acids. The V and J ends lost 0 bases and 7 bases respectively, with 12 bases between them. Looked up from germline, CDR1 is SGHTA and CDR2 is FQGNSA. The CDR3 protein is CASSLAGPQHEAFF. The CDR3 region has the DNA TGTGCCAGCAGCTTAGCTGGGCCACAACATGAAGCTTTCTTT.

The J gene is TRBJ1-2, the V gene TRBV18; D might be TRBD1 (5 bases). Trimming removed 2 bases at V and 4 bases at J, with 23 bases between. Germline loops: CDR1 KGHSH, CDR2 LQKENI. CDR3 length: 18 residues. CDR3 coding DNA: TGTGCCAGCTCACCATTAAAGTCCGCAGGGCCTCCCACCTATGGCTACACCTTC. Translation gives CASSPLKSAGPPTYGYTF.

The chain carries TRBV5-4 and TRBJ2-3, with 8 bases lining up with TRBD2. V lost 4 bases to trimming and J lost 3 bases; unmatched junction nucleotides: 7. CDR3 length: 15 residues. Germline-derived CDR1 and CDR2 are SGHNT and YYREEE (reference sequence). The CDR3 coding sequence is TGTGCCAGCAGCCCGGGGGGGCTTAGAACAGATACGCAGTATTTT. Protein: CASSPGGLRTDTQYF.

As regards this clone: The junction shows a germline mismatch at one end, possibly a read error. The CDR3 region has the DNA TGCGCCAGCAGTCAAGCCCGGGATTGGGGTGGCTATGGCTACACCTTC. Its translation is CASSQARDWGGYGYTF. This chain uses TRBV4-1 with TRBJ1-2; D is unclear. CDR1 and CDR2 (germline): MGHRA, YSYEKL. The CDR3 is made up of 16 amino acids.

CDR3 residues: CASSSEGVYSNQPQHF. The CDR3 region has the DNA TGTGCCAGCAGCTCCGAGGGGGTATATAGCAATCAGCCCCAGCATTTT. V and J are TRBV7-8 and TRBJ1-5; TRBD1 might be the D (6 bases). The CDR3 covers 16 residues. The germline CDR1 and CDR2 sequences are SGHVS and FQNEAQ. The V gene lost 4 bases and the J gene lost 0 bases, with 13 bases spanning the gap. Drawing the rest from reference TRBV7-8 and TRBJ1-5, the complete variable domain is GAGVSQSPRYKVAKRGQDVALRCDPISGHVSLFWYQQALGQGPEFLTYFQNEAQLDKSGLPSDRFFAERPEGSVSTLKIQRTQQEDSAVYLCASSSEGVYSNQPQHFGDGTRLSIL.